Listed here are 21 T cell receptor beta chains from one sample, sequenced in a study of naive and memory T cell subsets. The beta constant-region primer was an equimolar mix of two oligonucleotides covering TRBC1 and TRBC2. TCRdb reprocessed the UMI-ligation and nested PCR reads with MiXCR, giving one entry per CDR3 protein. Of about 150,000 distinct CDR3 sequences in the sample, over 15% are singletons; the top ten hold roughly 0.13%. Source material: naive CD4+ T cells from blood. The receptor set was obtained from a human donor in good health.

The chain combines TRBV7-8 with TRBJ2-1; 8 nucleotides line up with TRBD1. This CDR3 contains 15 residues. V was pared by 1 base and J by 8 bases, with 7 bases of the junction left unmatched. CDR1 and CDR2 from the germline V gene are SGHVS and FQNEAQ. CDR3 in amino acids: CASSLVGRGLDEQFF. Written as DNA, the CDR3 is TGTGCCAGCAGCTTAGTCGGCAGGGGGCTCGATGAGCAGTTCTTC. Looking up the rest from reference TRBV7-8 and TRBJ2-1 gives the full variable domain: GAGVSQSPRYKVAKRGQDVALRCDPISGHVSLFWYQQALGQGPEFLTYFQNEAQLDKSGLPSDRFFAERPEGSVSTLKIQRTQQEDSAVYLCASSLVGRGLDEQFFGPGTRLTVL.

Note on this clonotype: Its ends do not fully match the called genes, so a read error is possible. This chain links TRBV20-1 with TRBJ2-7, with TRBD1 matching over 9 bases. This CDR3 is 14 amino acids long. Germline CDR1 is DFQATT and CDR2 is SNEGSKA (reference sequence). Here the CDR3 reads CGAPGQGRGYEQYF. For the CDR3, the DNA is TGCGGTGCCCCGGGACAGGGAAGGGGCTACGAGCAGTACTTC.

This chain links TRBV18 with TRBJ2-3; the D is unclear. This CDR3 has 10 residues. Trimming pared 4 bases from V and 5 bases from J, leaving 1 base between. Germline V CDR1 and CDR2: KGHSH, LQKENI. The CDR3 sequence: CASSRDTQYF. In nucleotides, the CDR3 is TGTGCCAGCTCACGAGATACGCAGTATTTT.

In its sample, this clonotype was seen a few times. A junction boundary mismatches the germline segment, possibly from a read error. The chain employs TRBV29-1 and TRBJ2-2; possible D gene TRBD2, 5 bases. CDR1 SQVTM and CDR2 ANQGSEA come from the germline V gene. The length of the CDR3 is 13 residues. The CDR3 DNA follows: TGTAGCGTTGGGGATCCGAACACCGGGGAGCTGTTTTTT. Translating gives CSVGDPNTGELFF.

The rearrangement links TRBV7-3 to TRBJ2-1; 9 bases are a match to TRBD2. CDR1 is SGHTA and CDR2 is FQGTGA in the germline V gene. The V segment lost 1 base and the J segment 9 bases; nucleotides outside the gene matches: 10. CDR3 length: 16 residues. The CDR3 sequence: CASSLISAREGGEQFF. Written as DNA, the CDR3 is TGTGCCAGCAGCTTAATTTCTGCGCGGGAGGGCGGTGAGCAGTTCTTC.

This sequence joins TRBV20-1 and TRBJ2-5; 7 positions agree with TRBD2. The CDR3 has 16 amino acids. CDR1 and CDR2 from the germline V gene are DFQATT and SNEGSKA (reference sequence). V dropped 0 bases and J dropped 2; count of bases not matched to a gene: 9. The CDR3 DNA is TGCAGTGCTAGAGACGGAGCCCTAGCGGATCAAGAGACCCAGTACTTC. Protein product: CSARDGALADQETQYF.

This chain joins TRBV10-3 and TRBJ2-2; possibly TRBD1 for D (5 bases). V was shortened by 4 bases and J by 3 bases, with 15 bases between the two germline ends. The germline gives CDR1 ENHRY, CDR2 SYGVKD. There are 16 residues in the CDR3. This chain's CDR3 is CAISAQQGSDTGELFF. CDR3 sequence (DNA): TGTGCCATCAGTGCCCAGCAGGGTTCGGACACCGGGGAGCTGTTTTTT.

The chain is built from TRBV27 and TRBJ1-3, with D maybe TRBD1 (5 bases). CDR1 MNHEY and CDR2 SMNVEV come from the germline V gene (reference sequence). Trimming pared 6 bases from V and 4 bases from J, leaving 16 bases between. The CDR3 has 15 residues. CDR3 nucleotides: TGTGCCAGCAGGAGAGATCGGACAACGGGAAACACCATATATTTT. Translating gives CASRRDRTTGNTIYF.

This clonotype turned up a few times. The CDR3 DNA sequence: TGTGCCAGCAGCACCTCCACAGGGACTGAAGCTTTCTTT. Amino acid sequence: CASSTSTGTEAFF. V and J are TRBV14 and TRBJ1-1; the D gene is possibly TRBD1 (6 bases). The CDR3 extends over 13 amino acids. CDR1 SGHDN and CDR2 FVKESK come from the germline V gene. The germline V and J ends were trimmed by 5 bases and 5 bases, with 12 bases remaining between them.

The rearrangement links TRBV28 to TRBJ2-1; 8 bases map to TRBD1. The CDR3 extends over 16 amino acids. Germline V gives CDR1 MDHEN, CDR2 SYDVKM. J was trimmed by 6 bases and V by 0 bases; bases with no gene match: 7. In nucleotides, the CDR3 is TGTGCCAGCAGTTTATGGGACAGGGAAGCGGTCAATGAGCAGTTCTTC. This codes for CASSLWDREAVNEQFF. The whole variable domain, remainder taken from reference TRBV28 and TRBJ2-1, is DVKVTQSSRYLVKRTGEKVFLECVQDMDHENMFWYRQDPGLGLRLIYFSYDVKMKEKGDIPEGYSVSREKKERFSLILESASTNQTSMYLCASSLWDREAVNEQFFGPGTRLTVL.

This chain joins TRBV6-2 or TRBV6-3 and TRBJ2-3; TRBD1 aligns across 10 bases. J lost 3 bases, V lost 6 bases, and 6 bases had no gene match. Germline V gene lookup returns CDR1 MNHEY and CDR2 SVGEGT. The CDR3 length is 15 residues. The DNA for the CDR3 is TGTGCCAGCAGACCCGACAGGGGGCGGACAGATACGCAGTATTTT. Its translation: CASRPDRGRTDTQYF.

The rearrangement links TRBV28 to TRBJ1-5; D is ambiguous. The CDR3 is made up of 12 amino acids. Trimming left V 5 bases short and J 6 bases short, with 8 bases between. CDR1 is MDHEN and CDR2 is SYDVKM in the germline V gene. Here the CDR3 DNA reads TGTGCCAGCAGTCCACCCTTTCAGCCCCAGCATTTT. It specifies CASSPPFQPQHF.

About this clonotype itself: Compared with germline, one end of the junction differs, possibly owing to a read error. V and J are TRBV20-1 and TRBJ2-1, with 10 bases aligning to TRBD1. The CDR3 has 13 amino acids. Germline V gene data show CDR1 as DFQATT and CDR2 as SNEGSKA (reference sequence). CDR3 DNA: TGCAGTGCACTCCTTCCGGGACAGGGGTTTAGGATCTTC. Amino acid sequence: CSALLPGQGFRIF.

This clonotype was observed a few times. The chain joins TRBV7-2 to TRBJ1-5, with 8 bases matching TRBD1. Trimming at V came to 4 bases and at J to 9 bases, leaving 8 bases not matched to a gene. The CDR3 extends over 14 amino acids. The germline gives CDR1 SGHTA, CDR2 FQGNSA. CDR3 bases: TGTGCCAGCAGCTCAAATCAGGGGGCCGGGCCCCAGCATTTT. As protein: CASSSNQGAGPQHF.

This rearrangement joins TRBV20-1 to TRBJ2-3; D is unresolved. V was cut by 6 bases and J by 2 bases, with 9 bases left in between. The germline V gene has CDR1 DFQATT and CDR2 SNEGSKA (reference sequence). The CDR3 length is 12 residues. The CDR3 DNA sequence: TGCAGTGCCAGTCGGCCCACAGATACGCAGTATTTT. It specifies CSASRPTDTQYF.

This chain joins TRBV3-1 and TRBJ2-7; no reliable D call. Trimming removed 3 bases from V and 3 bases from J, with 3 bases in between. The length of the CDR3 is 11 residues. Germline CDR1 and CDR2: LGHDT and YNNKEL (reference sequence). The CDR3 nucleotides read TGTGCCAGCAGCCACATCTACGAGCAGTACTTC. Amino acid sequence: CASSHIYEQYF.

The table lists this clonotype with many counts. The J gene is TRBJ2-3, the V gene TRBV4-3; 7 positions agree with TRBD1. The germline CDR1 and CDR2 sequences are LGHNA and YSLEER. V lost 0 bases to trimming and J lost 1 base; unmatched junction nucleotides: 1. The CDR3 has 15 amino acids. CDR3 sequence (DNA): TGCGCCAGCAGCCAAGAAGGGGGCGGCACAGATACGCAGTATTTT. Translated, it gives CASSQEGGGTDTQYF.

This chain uses TRBV19 with TRBJ2-6; 9 nucleotides agree with TRBD1. The germline V gene encodes CDR1 LNHDA and CDR2 SQIVND (reference sequence). V lost 6 bases, J lost 2 bases, and 5 bases stayed unmatched. This CDR3 is 16 amino acids long. CDR3 coding DNA: TGTGCCAGTAGCACCGGGACAGGGACTGGGGCCAACGTCCTGACTTTC. Protein: CASSTGTGTGANVLTF. Full variable domain (outside the CDR3, taken from reference TRBV19 and TRBJ2-6): DGGITQSPKYLFRKEGQNVTLSCEQNLNHDAMYWYRQDPGQGLRLIYYSQIVNDFQKGDIAEGYSVSREKKESFPLTVTSAQKNPTAFYLCASSTGTGTGANVLTFGAGSRLTVL.

This clonotype has at least ten counts. The rearrangement links TRBV10-3 to TRBJ2-7; the D gene could be TRBD1 or TRBD2 (5 bases each). The CDR3 has 12 residues. Germline V gene lookup returns CDR1 ENHRY and CDR2 SYGVKD. V gave up 8 bases and J gave up 2 bases, with 10 bases separating them. The CDR3 DNA follows: TGTGCCATCGGGACGGACACCTACGAGCAGTACTTC. It codes for CAIGTDTYEQYF.

This clonotype was counted between two and nine times. J is TRBJ2-7 and V is TRBV3-1; TRBD2 matches 12 bases. Germline lookup yields CDR1 LGHDT and CDR2 YNNKEL (reference sequence). This CDR3 contains 14 residues. Trimming cost V 6 bases and J 7 bases; bases outside gene matches: 7. The CDR3 loop reads CASSRLAGVGEQYF. The CDR3 DNA sequence: TGTGCCAGCAGTAGACTAGCGGGAGTAGGAGAGCAGTACTTC.

This clonotype was observed a few times. CDR3 residues: CASSLGRGHEQFF. In DNA form, the CDR3 reads TGTGCCAGCAGTTTAGGCAGGGGGCATGAGCAGTTCTTC. This chain connects TRBV12-3 or TRBV12-4 to TRBJ2-1, with TRBD1 identical over 8 bases. CDR3 length: 13 residues. The trim removed 1 base at V and 8 bases at J, leaving 1 base unmatched.